These T cell receptor beta chains were read from a single sample in a study of shared clonotypes between healthy human individuals. Clones were sequenced by immunoSEQ multiplex PCR, and TCRdb holds only the in-frame ones, with some missing. The repertoire consists of about 710,000 clones, with roughly 72% occurring once and the leading ten covering about 1.8%. The sample was memory CD4+ T cells sorted from blood. These receptors were taken from a woman aged 30 to 39 in good health. CDR3s include the opening cysteine and the closing phenylalanine or tryptophan. D genes are given only for firm matches. Expanded clones get a size class; other rows say once, few or many, or leave the size out.

size: NA; D: TRBD2; J: TRBJ2-1; V: TRBV7-3; CDR3: CASSPSGLAGAPNEQFF; DNA: TGTGCCAGCAGTCCCTCGGGACTAGCGGGAGCTCCCAATGAGCAGTTCTTC
size: many; D: NA; J: TRBJ2-3; V: TRBV6-6; CDR3: CASSKRGGATDTQYF; DNA: TGTGCCAGCAGCAAGCGAGGGGGAGCCACAGATACGCAGTATTTT
size: NA; D: TRBD1; J: TRBJ1-1; V: TRBV7-9; CDR3: CASSPRGRQVSEAFF; DNA: TGTGCCAGCAGCCCCAGGGGGCGACAAGTTTCTGAAGCTTTCTTT
size: NA; D: TRBD2; J: TRBJ2-6; V: TRBV7-9; CDR3: CASISREGAVGANVLTF; DNA: TGTGCCAGCATCTCGCGGGAGGGCGCGGTTGGGGCCAACGTCCTGACTTTC
size: NA; D: TRBD2; J: TRBJ2-3; V: TRBV7-2; CDR3: CASSNSGLAGRADTQYF; DNA: TGTGCCAGCAGCAATTCGGGACTAGCGGGACGAGCAGATACGCAGTATTTT
size: NA; D: NA; J: TRBJ1-5; V: TRBV19; CDR3: CASSPRVASNQPQHF; DNA: TGTGCCAGTAGTCCCCGGGTGGCGAGCAATCAGCCCCAGCATTTT
size: NA; D: NA; J: TRBJ1-2; V: TRBV7-3; CDR3: CASSFVIDPRQRYGYTF; DNA: TGTGCCAGCAGCTTTGTAATCGATCCGAGACAGCGCTATGGCTACACCTTC
size: once; D: TRBD2; J: TRBJ2-5; V: TRBV29-1; CDR3: CTLRGDGETQYF; DNA: TGCACCCTCCGGGGGGACGGAGAGACCCAGTACTTC
size: NA; D: TRBD1; J: TRBJ1-2; V: TRBV2; CDR3: CASRSTPGQGFIPYGYTF; DNA: TGTGCCAGCAGAAGCACACCGGGACAGGGGTTCATCCCCTATGGCTACACCTTC
size: few; D: NA; J: TRBJ1-1; V: TRBV6-1; CDR3: CASSEIRDTEAFF; DNA: TGTGCCAGCAGTGAAATCAGGGACACTGAAGCTTTCTTT
size: once; D: NA; J: TRBJ2-7; V: TRBV29-1; CDR3: CSVGGNFGAGEQYF; DNA: NA
size: once; D: TRBD1; J: TRBJ2-1; V: TRBV27; CDR3: CASSLKPDRANEQFF; DNA: TGTGCCAGCAGTTTAAAGCCGGACAGGGCCAATGAGCAGTTCTTC
size: once; D: NA; J: TRBJ2-6; V: TRBV18; CDR3: CASSPGHFSGANVLTF; DNA: TGTGCCAGCTCACCCGGACACTTCTCTGGGGCCAACGTCCTGACTTTC
size: NA; D: TRBD2; J: TRBJ2-3; V: TRBV9; CDR3: CASSVSPSGIPNTQYF; DNA: TGTGCCAGCAGCGTATCCCCTAGCGGGATTCCGAATACGCAGTATTTT
size: many; D: TRBD1; J: TRBJ2-1; V: TRBV27; CDR3: CASFRDRGNNEQFF; DNA: TGTGCCAGTTTCCGGGACAGGGGAAACAATGAGCAGTTCTTC
size: NA; D: NA; J: TRBJ2-5; V: TRBV2; CDR3: CASGQEETQYF; DNA: TGTGCCAGCGGCCAAGAAGAGACCCAGTACTTC
size: few; D: NA; J: TRBJ2-5; V: TRBV7-2; CDR3: CASGTRVQETQYF; DNA: TGTGCCAGCGGGACACGGGTCCAAGAGACCCAGTACTTC
size: NA; D: NA; J: TRBJ2-7; V: TRBV15; CDR3: CATSRGGGSRNEQYF; DNA: TGTGCCACCAGCAGGGGGGGCGGGAGTCGGAACGAGCAGTACTTC
size: NA; D: NA; J: TRBJ2-7; V: TRBV28; CDR3: CASSASGLEQYF; DNA: TGTGCCAGCAGTGCCAGCGGGCTTGAGCAGTACTTC
size: NA; D: NA; J: TRBJ2-7; V: TRBV6-6; CDR3: CASSSAPYEQYF; DNA: TGTGCCAGCAGTTCGGCCCCATACGAGCAGTACTTC
size: NA; D: TRBD2; J: TRBJ2-1; V: TRBV28; CDR3: CASSNSGTSGYNEQFF; DNA: TGTGCCAGCAGCAACTCAGGGACTAGCGGGTACAATGAGCAGTTCTTC
size: NA; D: NA; J: TRBJ1-1; V: TRBV5-1; CDR3: CASSLSRTEGRAFF; DNA: TGCGCCAGCAGCTTGAGTCGGACAGAGGGGCGAGCTTTCTTT
size: NA; D: NA; J: TRBJ2-6; V: TRBV6-1; CDR3: CASTGGYSGANVLTF; DNA: TGTGCCAGCACCGGAGGGTACTCTGGGGCCAACGTCCTGACTTTC
size: NA; D: NA; J: TRBJ2-7; V: TRBV19; CDR3: CASMDPSSQGTYEQYF; DNA: TGTGCCAGTATGGATCCCTCCTCGCAGGGAACCTACGAGCAGTACTTC